This T cell receptor beta chain was captured in a study of T cell responses to AZD1222 COVID-19 vaccine. Study in general: Both about-4-week and about-12-week second-dose recipients were combined. Findings and limits, study-wide: Baseline testing showed seropositivity in only a handful of AZD1222 recipients.

As to this clone: What it recognizes is unknown.

The length of the CDR3 is 19 residues. V lost 0 bases, J lost 2 bases, and 8 bases stayed unmatched. The germline CDR1 and CDR2 sequences are ENHRY and SYGVKD. The assay was immunoSEQ multiplex PCR, and TCRdb's table has in-frame clones only and misses some. Among around 100,000 clones listed, about nine tenths were seen once. The chain joins TRBV10-3 to TRBJ1-3; 12 nucleotides align to TRBD1. The origin of this receptor is an adult in good health. The input for sequencing was peripheral blood, taken on day 0 of AZD1222 vaccination. CDR3 protein: CAISESRGTGGVTGNTIYF. Here the CDR3 DNA reads TGTGCCATCAGTGAGTCGAGGGGGACAGGGGGCGTCACTGGAAACACCATATATTTT.